Listed below are T cell receptor beta chains from one sample, sequenced in a study of shared clonotypes between healthy human individuals. This table comes from immunoSEQ multiplex PCR, and its TCRdb copy is limited to in-frame clones, with some not included. The sample has roughly 500,000 clones, about 96% seen once. Sequences were obtained from naive CD4+ T cells sorted from blood. The receptors stem from a woman aged 25 to 39 in good health. The CDR3 runs from the conserved cysteine through the conserved F or W. Each record gives: J gene, V gene, D gene, clone size, CDR3 DNA, CDR3 protein. The D gene is left open where the match is weak. Size is stated for part of the rows, as once, few or many counts, or as a class when the clone is expanded.

>TRBJ2-3|TRBV5-1|-|-
TGCGCCAGCAGCTTGGAGTATAGCACAGATACGCAGTATTTT
CASSLEYSTDTQYF
>TRBJ2-5|TRBV28|-|-
TGTGCCAGCTCCTCCAGCGCCAGGGAGCAGTACTTC
CASSSSAREQYF
>TRBJ2-5|TRBV28|TRBD1|-
TGTGCCATCCGGGACAGGTACCAAGAGACCCAGTACTTC
CAIRDRYQETQYF
>TRBJ1-5|TRBV18|TRBD1|few
TGTGCCAGCTCACCGGACAGGCTGTCCCAGCCCCAGCATTTT
CASSPDRLSQPQHF
>TRBJ1-1|TRBV28|-|-
TGTGCCAGCAGCAGCTCTCCGGGGGCCACTGAAGCTTTCTTT
CASSSSPGATEAFF
>TRBJ2-7|TRBV18|-|once
TGTGCCAGCTCACTGGGCACGCCGCCCCTCTACGAGCAGTACTTC
CASSLGTPPLYEQYF
>TRBJ1-2|TRBV2|-|-
TGTGCCAGCAGTGAAACGGCAGAATATGGCTACACCTTC
CASSETAEYGYTF
>TRBJ2-3|TRBV7-9|-|-
TGTGCCAGCAGCTCGACTAGTGGGCCGCAGTATTTT
CASSSTSGPQYF
>TRBJ2-3|TRBV19|-|-
TGTGCCAGTTCGGGGGGGACAGCGCAGTATTTT
CASSGGTAQYF
>TRBJ1-2|TRBV6-5|-|-
TGTGCCAGCAGGGGGACTGGGGGCAATGGCTACACCTTC
CASRGTGGNGYTF
>TRBJ2-7|TRBV21-1|-|-
TGTGCCAGCAGCAACGAAGGTAGCCGAGCCTACGAGCAGTACTTC
CASSNEGSRAYEQYF
>TRBJ1-3|TRBV19|-|-
TGTGCCAGTAGTCCGGACAGAACATTCTCTGGAAACACCATATATTTT
CASSPDRTFSGNTIYF
>TRBJ1-5|TRBV18|TRBD1|-
TGTGCCAGCTCAGTACCTATCGGACAGGGGCGAACTCAGCCCCAGCATTTT
CASSVPIGQGRTQPQHF
>TRBJ1-1|TRBV18|TRBD1|-
TGTGCCAGCTCACGCCGGGACAGGGATCAGAACACTGAAGCTTTCTTT
CASSRRDRDQNTEAFF
>TRBJ1-5|TRBV29-1|TRBD1|-
TGCAGCGCAACAGGGGGTAGCAATCAGCCCCAGCATTTT
CSATGGSNQPQHF
>TRBJ2-1|TRBV6-1|TRBD2|-
TGTGCCAGCAGTGAACTGTTAGCGGGAGATCTCTACAATGAGCAGTTCTTC
CASSELLAGDLYNEQFF
>TRBJ2-1|TRBV18|TRBD2|-
TGTGCCAGCTCACCACTTATTGGCGGGAGAGACAATGAGCAGTTCTTC
CASSPLIGGRDNEQFF
>TRBJ1-2|TRBV5-6|-|-
TGTGCCAGCAGCTTGGCGGGGGGCGATGGCTACACCTTC
CASSLAGGDGYTF
>TRBJ2-1|TRBV28|TRBD2|-
TGTGCCAGCAGTCCACCGGGTGGAGCGGGAGTCAATGAGCAGTTCTTC
CASSPPGGAGVNEQFF
>TRBJ1-5|TRBV7-9|-|-
TGTGCCAGCAGCCCCGGGGGGTTCGATCAGCCCCAGCATTTT
CASSPGGFDQPQHF
>TRBJ2-1|TRBV30|-|-
TGTGCCTGGGGGAGGGGGAGTGAGCAGTTCTTC
CAWGRGSEQFF
>TRBJ2-1|TRBV2|TRBD2|-
TGTGCCAGCAGTGATGGCGGGAGCCCCTACAATGAGCAGTTCTTC
CASSDGGSPYNEQFF
>TRBJ2-1|TRBV7-8|TRBD2|-
TGTGCCAGCAAAATAGGTGCGGGAGGAAGCTACAATGAGCAGTTCTTC
CASKIGAGGSYNEQFF
>TRBJ1-2|TRBV27|-|-
TGTGCCAGCAGTTCCGGGTACCATTTTAACTATGGCTACACCTTC
CASSSGYHFNYGYTF